This T cell receptor beta chain was recovered during a study of human T cells and chemical hapten exposure. The total RNA was obtained from whole blood that was not fractionated. This CDR3 is 16 amino acids long. Trimming cost V 8 bases and J 4 bases, with 23 bases left between them. Each cDNA molecule in the library carried unique molecular identifiers. TCRdb ran MiXCR on the reads and lists one entry per CDR3 protein. The data hold about 120,000 distinct CDR3 sequences, with around 8.5% observed a single time. This clonotype has just a few counts. The sample comprised whole blood. The chain has TRBV12-3 or TRBV12-4 and TRBJ1-1; D gene ambiguous. The receptor's source is a human donor in good health. Some clones in this sample may be carry-over from other donors' samples. This chain's CDR3 is CASSKRIAPGGTEAFF. In DNA, the CDR3 is TGTGCCAGCTCGAAAAGGATCGCCCCGGGAGGCACTGAAGCTTTCTTT.